This T cell receptor beta chain was identified in a study of cytomegalovirus exposure and HLA in healthy donors. It was the approximately 120-subject validation cohort, separate from the approximately 680-subject first cohort, to which the donors belonged. Study-wide results and limits: For cytomegalovirus status, the classifier reportedly gave diagnoses with high specificity and sensitivity. The authors enumerated around 150 TCR beta chains as linked to cytomegalovirus.

This CDR3 has 15 residues. With 3 bases clipped from V and 4 bases from J, the junction kept 4 bases outside the gene matches. Germline V CDR1 and CDR2: LNHNV, YYDKDF (reference sequence). Sequencing was performed with immunoSEQ multiplex PCR; in TCRdb, only in-frame clones are kept and a portion is missing. The sample includes tens of thousands of clones, around 93% of them seen just once. Details on this clone: Its antigen is as yet unknown.

Sequencing was done on a sample of PBMCs. This chain uses TRBV15 with TRBJ1-2, with TRBD1 identical over 11 bases. The receptor's source is a man aged 18-30 years in good health and CMV-seronegative. The CDR3 is CATSSGTGGPYGYTF. The CDR3 nucleotides are TGTGCCACCAGCAGTGGGACAGGGGGACCCTATGGCTACACCTTC. The complete variable domain, with remaining parts taken from reference TRBV15 and TRBJ1-2, reads DAMVIQNPRYQVTQFGKPVTLSCSQTLNHNVMYWYQQKSSQAPKLLFHYYDKDFNNEADTPDNFQSRRPNTSFCFLDIRSPGLGDTAMYLCATSSGTGGPYGYTFGSGTRLTVV.